This T cell receptor beta chain was documented in a study of T cell responses to AZD1222 COVID-19 vaccine. Study-wide points: Two AZD1222 administrations were followed by greater Spike-specific TCR breadth and depth. Mostly white British, mostly female donors; authors suggested clonal diversity may be underestimated. Nearly half of the spike-specific TCRs reportedly recognize variant regions that carry no mutations. Just a handful of people given AZD1222 tested seropositive at baseline.

Regarding this clone: Its cognate antigen is unknown.

Using immunoSEQ multiplex PCR, the repertoire was profiled, and TCRdb retains in-frame clones only, with some absent. The sample contains approximately 80,000 clones, 70% to 90% of which appear only once. Per the germline V gene, CDR1 is MNHEY and CDR2 is SVGAGI. J was trimmed by 5 bases and V by 8 bases; bases with no gene match: 7. The CDR3 has 13 residues. The chain is built from TRBV6-5 and TRBJ1-1, with 8 bases identical to TRBD1. This TCR came from an adult who received the AZD1222 COVID-19 vaccine. Source: peripheral blood, taken 28 days after the second AZD1222 dose. This CDR3 is CASFRGRGTEAFF. CDR3 bases: TGTGCCAGCTTCAGGGGGCGAGGAACTGAAGCTTTCTTT.